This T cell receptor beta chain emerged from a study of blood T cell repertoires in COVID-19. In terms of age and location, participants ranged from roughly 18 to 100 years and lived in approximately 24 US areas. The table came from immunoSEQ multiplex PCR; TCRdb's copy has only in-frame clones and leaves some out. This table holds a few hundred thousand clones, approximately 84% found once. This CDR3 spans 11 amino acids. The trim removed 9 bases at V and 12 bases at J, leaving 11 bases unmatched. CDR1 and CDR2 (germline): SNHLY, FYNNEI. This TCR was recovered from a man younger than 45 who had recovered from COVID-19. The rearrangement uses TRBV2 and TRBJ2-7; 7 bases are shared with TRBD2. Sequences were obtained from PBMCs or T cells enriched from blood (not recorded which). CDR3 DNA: TGTGCCAGTACTTCCGGTGGACTAGGGTACTTC. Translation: CASTSGGLGYF. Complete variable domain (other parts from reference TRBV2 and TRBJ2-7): EPEVTQTPSHQVTQMGQEVILRCVPISNHLYFYWYRQILGQKVEFLVSFYNNEISEKSEIFDDQFSVERPDGSNFTLKIRSTKLEDSAMYFCASTSGGLGYFGPGTRLTVT.